These 5 T cell receptor beta chains were all obtained from the same sample, sequenced in a study of T cell responses to AZD1222 COVID-19 vaccine. TCRdb's copy holds only in-frame clones and misses some; the assay was immunoSEQ multiplex PCR. The sample comprises some 150,000 clones, 85% to 90% of which are singletons, and around 4.4% rests with the top ten. The material was peripheral blood, obtained 28 days after the second AZD1222 dose. The source is an adult who received the AZD1222 COVID-19 vaccine.

This clone has only a few counts. The V call is TRBV6-5, the J call TRBJ2-3; 10 bases align to TRBD2. Per germline, CDR1 MNHEY and CDR2 SVGAGI. The CDR3 length is 15 residues. J was trimmed by 2 bases and V by 2 bases; bases with no gene match: 1. CDR3 sequence reads: CASSYLAGATDTQYF. The CDR3, as DNA: TGTGCCAGCAGTTACCTAGCGGGGGCCACAGATACGCAGTATTTT.

The chain joins TRBV7-2 to TRBJ1-2; D uncertain. CDR1 and CDR2 from the germline V gene are SGHTA and FQGNSA. V was cut by 4 bases and J by 5 bases, with 14 bases left in between. The CDR3 is made up of 14 amino acids. DNA of the CDR3: TGTGCCAGCAGCTCATACGGGGAACGGTATGGCTACACCTTC. It codes for CASSSYGERYGYTF.

This clone turned up a few times. The J gene is TRBJ2-3, the V gene TRBV20-1; TRBD2 agrees at 8 bases. Germline CDR1 is DFQATT and CDR2 is SNEGSKA (reference sequence). J was trimmed by 2 bases and V by 3 bases; bases with no gene match: 4. CDR3 length: 14 amino acids. The CDR3 region is CSASTSGLTDTQYF. In DNA form, the CDR3 reads TGCAGTGCTAGTACTAGCGGCCTCACAGATACGCAGTATTTT.

The rearrangement links TRBV7-2 to TRBJ2-5, with D perhaps TRBD1 (6 bases). The CDR3 is 17 residues long. Trimming left V 2 bases short and J 5 bases short, with 21 bases between. CDR1 and CDR2 (germline): SGHTA, FQGNSA. For the CDR3, the DNA is TGTGCCAGCAGCTTAAGGGGCCGGGACAAGCCCTGGGAGACCCAGTACTTC. As protein: CASSLRGRDKPWETQYF.

The V and J genes are TRBV7-9 and TRBJ1-2; 10 nucleotides line up with TRBD1. V lost 1 base and J lost 2; bases outside the gene matches: 10. The germline V gene encodes CDR1 SEHNR and CDR2 FQNEAQ (reference sequence). The CDR3 length is 18 residues. This CDR3 is CASSLVGGQGRLNYGYTF. The CDR3 DNA follows: TGTGCCAGCAGCTTAGTAGGGGGACAGGGGCGCCTAAACTATGGCTACACCTTC.